This paragraph covers one T cell receptor (beta chain) sequence. This CDR3 is 13 amino acids long. V dropped 6 bases and J dropped 6 bases, with 15 bases sitting between them. Germline V gene sequence: CDR1 WNHNN, CDR2 SYGVQD (reference sequence). The data are from a study of cytomegalovirus exposure and HLA in healthy donors. Sequencing used immunoSEQ multiplex PCR; TCRdb keeps in-frame clones, though not all of them. Of some 86,000 clones listed, approximately 94% are singletons. The specimen was PBMCs. The genes are TRBV10-1 and TRBJ2-7; D is perhaps TRBD2 (5 bases). The TCR comes from a woman in her 30s in good health and CMV-seronegative. DNA of the CDR3: TGCGCCAGCAGCGGAACCGGGAACTCCGAGCAGTACTTC. Its translation is CASSGTGNSEQYF.